Given below is one T cell receptor beta chain in context. Its antigen is still unknown. Base qualities are not provided; no much larger clone lies one nucleotide away. Interpreted using the paper, the time point label stands for: baseline pretreatment blood. The treatment or condition label corresponds to: 15 Gy SBRT to primary tumor, nephrectomy 4 weeks later. Serial peripheral blood from radiation-treated patients was sampled at baseline, 2 weeks and 4 weeks after SBRT to track tumor-enriched clonotypes. Every patient's renal cell carcinoma showed clear cell pathology. The QIAamp DNA Blood Mini Kit (Qiagen) was used to prepare genomic DNA for TCR sequencing. Only samples passing all quality control checks were included in the analyses. The immunoSEQ kit was used, according to the manufacturer's recommendations, to generate TCR beta libraries from genomic DNA. To prepare the libraries, a first multiplex PCR with proprietary primers was run, followed by a second PCR that added unique barcodes, and a bead cleanup was done after each round. A positive control reaction and a negative control reaction, both provided in the kit, were run with every batch of samples. The final libraries were assessed on an Agilent 4200 TapeStation D1000 ScreenTape, pooled by volume, and quantified by qPCR. Sequencing was performed on an Illumina NextSeq500 with a MidOutput 150-cycle cartridge, and 156 Read1 and 15 Index1 cycles were run with kit custom primers. The pooled library was loaded at approximately 1 pM with an approximately 22% PhiX control spike-in. The paper's processing steps were these. The vendor-processed data were analyzed in R, and a clonotype was defined as all T cells that share the same CDR3 nucleotide sequence. In the clone abundance analyses, frequencies were normalized to the 10,000 most abundant clones in each sample. Before analysis, public T cell clones were removed, and these numbered fewer than six per sample on average. A difference in abundance of at least 32-fold between compartments was used to define tumor-enriched and baseline blood-enriched clonotypes. A beta-binomial differential abundance model was used to identify clonotypes that expanded or contracted between blood time points. Tumor-blood repertoire similarity was measured with the Baroni-Urbani and Buser coefficient, and groups were compared using two-tailed Wilcoxon tests in R. The source is immuneACCESS, and TCRdb retained only in-frame sequences with V and J called. Part of the clones is not carried over; for the studies checked, unresolved V genes explain less than half of this, and the remainder is unexplained. The D gene and trimming were derived from the DNA, and the V and J assignments and clone size from that table. Within this sample are 94,000 or so clones, with roughly four fifths of them counted one time only. Clones ranked in the top ten supply around 6.3% of the sample.

This sample is drawn from a study of radiation and T cells in renal cell carcinoma (dated by TCRdb to 2018 to 2021). As for the study more broadly: Samples came from a clinical trial, in which primary renal cell carcinomas received 15 Gy stereotactic body radiation therapy followed by nephrectomy 4 weeks later. In total, 50 to 55 samples underwent TCR beta sequencing: around 26 tumors plus 27 peripheral blood samples. Across all 50 or so samples, approximately 4,000,000 unique CDR3 nucleotide sequences, encoding about 2,700,000 unique CDR3 amino acid sequences, were identified. The paper's findings and limits, for the study overall: Tracking of blood repertoire dynamics stopped at about 4 weeks after treatment, with no follow-up past that point. Because no pretreatment tumor biopsies were available, whether clonotypes were present in the tumor at baseline could not be determined. Effects of radiation dose or scheduling on the TCR repertoire could not be addressed with the single-armed trial design. An increase in top tumor clonotypes in blood was observed from baseline to 2 weeks post-radiation, followed by contraction by 4 weeks, which was taken to suggest transient expansion of tumor-resident clones.

Including cysteine and phenylalanine, the CDR3 has 12 amino acids. Of the read, only the CDR3 DNA is kept; its 36 bases are in frame from base 1. Trimming costs V 0 bases and J 4 bases, and their ends lie 3 bases apart. Via the germline V gene (reference sequence), CDR1 is LNHNV and CDR2 YYDKDF. The chain employs TRBV15 and TRBJ1-2; confidence is insufficient to name the D gene. The specimen was blood, collected from a patient whose treatment included radiotherapy and nephrectomy. The receptor was isolated from a man aged 60-69 years with renal cell carcinoma. The CDR3 loop reads CATSREGYGYTF. The DNA sequence reads TGTGCCACCAGCAGAGAGGGCTATGGCTACACCTTC.